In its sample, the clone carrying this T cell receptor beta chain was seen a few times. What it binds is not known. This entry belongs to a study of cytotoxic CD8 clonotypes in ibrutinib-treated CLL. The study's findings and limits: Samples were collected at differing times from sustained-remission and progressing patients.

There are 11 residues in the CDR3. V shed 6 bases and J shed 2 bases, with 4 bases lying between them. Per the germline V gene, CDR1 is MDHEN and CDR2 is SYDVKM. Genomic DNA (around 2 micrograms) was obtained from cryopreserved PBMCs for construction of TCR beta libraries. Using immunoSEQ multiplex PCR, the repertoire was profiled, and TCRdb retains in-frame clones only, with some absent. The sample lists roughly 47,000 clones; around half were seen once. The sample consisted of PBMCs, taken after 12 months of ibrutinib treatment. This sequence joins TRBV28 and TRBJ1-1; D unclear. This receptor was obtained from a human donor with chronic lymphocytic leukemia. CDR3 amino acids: CASRLNTEAFF. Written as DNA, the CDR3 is TGTGCCAGCAGACTTAACACTGAAGCTTTCTTT.